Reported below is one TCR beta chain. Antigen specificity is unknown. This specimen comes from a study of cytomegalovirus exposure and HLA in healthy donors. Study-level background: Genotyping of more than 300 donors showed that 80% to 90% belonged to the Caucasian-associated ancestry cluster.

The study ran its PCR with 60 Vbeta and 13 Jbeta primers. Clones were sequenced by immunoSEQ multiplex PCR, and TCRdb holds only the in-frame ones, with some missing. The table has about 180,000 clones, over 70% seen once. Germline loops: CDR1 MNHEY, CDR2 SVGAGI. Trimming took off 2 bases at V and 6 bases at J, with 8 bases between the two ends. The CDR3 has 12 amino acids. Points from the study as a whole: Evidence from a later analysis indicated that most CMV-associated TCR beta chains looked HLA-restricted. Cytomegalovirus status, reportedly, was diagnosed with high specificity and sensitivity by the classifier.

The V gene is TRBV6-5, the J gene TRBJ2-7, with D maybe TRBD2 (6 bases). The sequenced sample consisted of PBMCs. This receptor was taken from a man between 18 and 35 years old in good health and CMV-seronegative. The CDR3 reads CASSYGGGEQYF. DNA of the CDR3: TGTGCCAGCAGTTACGGGGGAGGCGAGCAGTACTTC.